This T cell receptor (beta chain) was found in a study of metastatic and nonmetastatic thyroid tumors. Study context: Where malignant and benign thyroid patients were concerned, repertoires were compared across blood and tumor or nodule tissue.

Findings and caveats of the study: A significant increase in TCR beta diversity was reportedly seen in malignant thyroid tumors relative to benign nodules, in blood and tumor.

Thyroid surgery was preceded by no treatment in any patient. Per the germline V gene, CDR1 is SNHLY and CDR2 is FYNNEI. This CDR3 comprises 14 residues. The V gene lost 6 bases and the J gene lost 6 bases, with 15 bases spanning the gap. Study processing details: A classifier of distant metastasis in papillary thyroid cancer was built from CDR3 differences (across clinicopathological groups). Using MiXCR, TCRdb reanalyzed the PCR reads. These V and J calls rely on TCRdb rather than the paper's analysis. The sample comprises over 50,000 clones, 25% to 35% of which are singletons, and about 16% rests with the top ten. With regard to this clone: Its target is unknown.

Material: blood. This TCR was recovered from a female donor with papillary thyroid cancer or a benign thyroid nodule (not recorded which). Some clones in this sample may be carry-over from other donors' samples. This chain uses TRBV2 with TRBJ2-1; possible D gene TRBD1, 6 bases. CDR3 in amino acids: CASRKSGTLNEQFF. CDR3 DNA sequence: TGTGCCAGCAGGAAGTCCGGGACACTCAATGAGCAGTTCTTC.